This T cell receptor (beta chain) was captured by sequencing in a study of OX40 agonist ivuxolimab in advanced cancers. Study-level results: Average numbers of expanded clones were greater in CD8+ T cells than in CD4+. Within 6 weeks, CD4+ and CD8+ blood T cells expanded clonally at 0.1 to 3.0 mg/kg.

As for this clone: What it binds is unknown.

Generated by immunoSEQ multiplex PCR, the TCRdb table keeps only in-frame clones and is missing some. The sample holds fewer than 90,000 clones, roughly 88% seen once. Looked up from germline, CDR1 is MNHNS and CDR2 is SASEGT. V lost 6 bases, J lost 9 bases, and 9 bases lay in between. The CDR3 consists of 11 residues. The TCR was taken from an adult with an advanced solid tumor such as melanoma, head and neck, liver or kidney cancer. This sequence joins TRBV6-1 and TRBJ1-5, with TRBD1 as a possible D gene (5 bases). The sequencing used CD4+ or CD8+ T cells sorted from blood, collected in a trial of the OX40 agonist ivuxolimab. CDR3 sequence reads: CASSRVGPQHF. The CDR3 coding sequence is TGTGCCAGCAGCAGGGTTGGGCCCCAGCATTTT.